This T cell receptor beta chain is from a study of CD4+ T cells in melanoma. Broader study findings: Reportedly, melanoma neoantigen-specific CD4+ T cells showed varied differentiation states. CD8+ T cell, macrophage and B cell function reportedly correlated with neoantigen-specific CD4+ T cells.

V was trimmed by 4 bases and J by 0 bases, leaving 6 bases between them. CDR3 length: 13 amino acids. The V gene's germline CDR1 is LNHDA and CDR2 SQIVND (reference sequence). The table came from immunoSEQ multiplex PCR; TCRdb's copy has only in-frame clones and leaves some out. The sample yields fewer than 55,000 clones, roughly 87% seen once. Remarks on this clone: Its antigen remains unidentified.

The rearrangement uses TRBV19 and TRBJ1-1; D unclear. The sample was peripheral blood. The sequence derives from a human donor with melanoma. The CDR3 DNA sequence: TGTGCCAGTAGTAAAGGGATGAACACTGAAGCTTTCTTT. Its protein is CASSKGMNTEAFF.